This note documents a single T cell receptor (beta chain) sequence. No antigen is known for it. Qualities for individual bases were not recorded, and no much larger clone is one base off. Libraries were prepared through the immunoSEQ multiplex PCR assay. Held by TCRdb, this immuneACCESS table contains in-frame sequences only and omits some clones. Under half of the omission traces to an unresolved V gene where checked; the cause of the rest is unknown. The table for this sample lists tens of thousands of clones; roughly 92% of them were counted only once. Under 0.95% of the sample is in the top ten clones. The data derive from a study of T cell changes during pregnancy in multiple sclerosis (dated by TCRdb to between 2017 and 2020). Some background on the complete study: The study looked at changes in the T cell repertoire across pregnancy in women with multiple sclerosis.

Spanning cysteine to phenylalanine, the CDR3 consists of 17 amino acids. Just the 51-base CDR3 DNA is kept, in frame starting at base 1. CDR1 and CDR2 (SGHDN, FVKESK) derive from the germline V gene. The junction shows trimming of 0 bases on V and 0 bases on J, plus 14 bases between the germline ends. The chain was built from TRBV14 and TRBJ1-1, with a weak D call of TRBD1 (5 bases match). The sequences come from CD4+ T cells from peripheral blood mononuclear cells, collected in the third trimester of pregnancy. The clonotype originates from a female donor with multiple sclerosis, enrolled in a pregnancy study. The CDR3 region has the sequence CASSQDRGVRMNTEAFF. The DNA sequence reads TGTGCCAGCAGCCAAGATCGGGGGGTACGGATGAACACTGAAGCTTTCTTT.